The 20 T cell receptor beta chains presented below share a single source sample, sequenced in a study of CD8+CD57+ T cells in acquired aplastic anemia. Using genomic DNA as the template, TCR beta VDJ and CDR3 profiling was carried out. Each CDR3 protein is one row after TCRdb ran MiXCR on the reads. The table lists some 150,000 distinct CDR3 sequences, 71% of them singletons. Previously, flow cytometry had revealed CD8+CD57+ cell expansion in the patients chosen for sequencing. Material: sorted CD4+, CD8+, or CD8+CD57+ T cells (not recorded which) from PBMCs. These receptors all stem from a human donor with aplastic anemia.

This clonotype was counted only a few times. The rearrangement uses TRBV29-1 and TRBJ1-4, with 7 bases that match TRBD1. Germline V lookup: CDR1 SQVTM, CDR2 ANQGSEA. Trimming cost V 4 bases and J 8 bases; bases outside gene matches: 7. The CDR3 runs to 13 residues. The CDR3 is CSVANRGREKLFF. Written as DNA, the CDR3 is TGCAGCGTTGCCAACAGGGGCAGGGAAAAACTGTTTTTT.

The CDR3 loop reads CASSYLDRGDGYTF. CDR3 bases: TGTGCCAGCAGTTACTTGGACAGGGGAGATGGCTACACCTTC. The chain carries TRBV6-5 and TRBJ1-2; 9 bases fit TRBD1. The CDR3 extends over 14 amino acids. Germline CDR1 reads MNHEY; CDR2 reads SVGAGI. Losses at the gene ends were 1 base for V and 6 bases for J; bases not matched to a gene: 3.

V usage is TRBV7-2 and J usage is TRBJ2-1; a possible D gene is TRBD2 (6 bases). From germline, CDR1 is SGHTA and CDR2 FQGNSA. V lost 5 bases, J lost 7 bases, and 9 bases lay in between. CDR3 length: 12 residues. CDR3 nucleotides: TGTGCCAGCAGCCGACTAGGGAATGAGCAGTTCTTC. The encoded protein is CASSRLGNEQFF. Full variable domain (missing parts from reference TRBV7-2 and TRBJ2-1): GAGVSQSPSNKVTEKGKDVELRCDPISGHTALYWYRQSLGQGLEFLIYFQGNSAPDKSGLPSDRFSAERTGGSVSTLTIQRTQQEDSAVYLCASSRLGNEQFFGPGTRLTVL.

Remarks on this clonotype: The junction differs from germline at one of its ends, possibly a read error. The chain recombines TRBV20-1 with TRBJ2-7, with 8 bases identical to TRBD2. Looked up from germline, CDR1 is DFQATT and CDR2 is SNEGSKA (reference sequence). The CDR3 covers 12 residues. This CDR3 is CSAKKRGYEQYF. CDR3 DNA sequence: TGTAGTGCTAAGAAGCGGGGGTACGAGCAGTACTTC.

The rearrangement links TRBV2 to TRBJ1-2; 7 bases are a match to TRBD1. CDR1 and CDR2 from the germline V gene are SNHLY and FYNNEI. The CDR3 is 13 amino acids. Trimming took 11 bases from V and 7 from J; bases not matched to a gene: 13. For the CDR3, the DNA is TGTGCCGGTGGACAGGATGGAATTGGTGGCTACACCTTC. Its protein product is CAGGQDGIGGYTF.

The chain carries TRBV19 and TRBJ2-4; D gene unclear. Trimming took off 2 bases at V and 0 bases at J, with 8 bases between the two ends. Germline-derived CDR1 and CDR2 are LNHDA and SQIVND (reference sequence). The CDR3 is 15 residues long. DNA for the CDR3: TGTGCCAGTAGTATAATGGTGGGAGCCAAAAACATTCAGTACTTC. It yields the protein CASSIMVGAKNIQYF. Full variable domain (remainder filled in from reference TRBV19 and TRBJ2-4): DGGITQSPKYLFRKEGQNVTLSCEQNLNHDAMYWYRQDPGQGLRLIYYSQIVNDFQKGDIAEGYSVSREKKESFPLTVTSAQKNPTAFYLCASSIMVGAKNIQYFGAGTRLSVL.

For this clonotype: One junction end disagrees with the germline gene, perhaps due to a read error. V usage is TRBV5-1 and J usage is TRBJ2-2; D remains unclear. The V gene's germline CDR1 is SGHRS and CDR2 YFSETQ. There are 14 residues in the CDR3. This CDR3 is CASRSQANTGELFF. The CDR3 nucleotides are TGCGCCAGCAGGAGTCAAGCGAATACCGGGGAGCTGTTTTTT.

This clonotype appeared a few times. The chain joins TRBV12-3 or TRBV12-4 to TRBJ1-6, with D uncertain. Trimming left V 5 bases short and J 9 bases short, with 8 bases between. CDR3 length: 12 residues. The CDR3: CASSPGPSPLHF. The CDR3 coding sequence is TGTGCCAGCAGTCCAGGACCTTCACCCCTCCACTTT.

The chain recombines TRBV2 with TRBJ2-2; 7 bases are a match to TRBD2. V shed 3 bases, J shed 6 bases, and the junction held 7 bases outside the gene matches. CDR1 and CDR2 (germline): SNHLY, FYNNEI. This CDR3 comprises 15 residues. CDR3 nucleotide sequence: TGTGCCAGCAGTGAGTTTGCGGGAGTCCCCGGGGAGCTGTTTTTT. Translated: CASSEFAGVPGELFF.

J is TRBJ2-7 and V is TRBV7-9, with TRBD2 as a possible D gene (6 bases). Germline CDR1 and CDR2: SEHNR and FQNEAQ (reference sequence). V was cut by 0 bases and J by 7 bases, with 13 bases left in between. The CDR3 runs to 14 residues. CDR3 DNA sequence: TGTGCCAGCAGCTTAGCGGGGGGAACGCGAGAGCAGTACTTC. This translates into CASSLAGGTREQYF.

A word on this clonotype: A read error may account for a junction end that differs from germline. The rearrangement uses TRBV30 and TRBJ2-7; D is ambiguous. Germline V gene data show CDR1 as GTSNPN and CDR2 as SVGIG (reference sequence). The CDR3 is 11 residues long. CDR3 loop: CAWSSSYAQYF. CDR3 sequence (DNA): TGTGCCTGGAGTTCCTCCTACGCGCAGTACTTC.

Notes on this clonotype: This clone may be a read error of a much larger clone one base away. The genes are TRBV6-1 and TRBJ2-7; no clear D gene. Trimming took 5 bases from V and 7 from J, leaving 12 bases between them. Germline V CDR1 and CDR2: MNHNS, SASEGT. The CDR3 spans 12 residues. The CDR3, as DNA: TGTGCCAGCAGTTACCTAGGGCGTGAGCAGTACTTC. Translating it yields CASSYLGREQYF.

This clonotype was observed a handful of times. The J gene is TRBJ2-1, the V gene TRBV7-3; a weak D match, TRBD2 (5 bases). Germline CDR1 reads SGHTA; CDR2 reads FQGTGA. V was clipped by 3 bases and J by 2 bases, with 8 bases between them. This CDR3 spans 14 amino acids. The CDR3 bases are TGTGCCAGCAGCTTTCGGGGTACCTACAATGAGCAGTTCTTC. It encodes CASSFRGTYNEQFF.

This chain uses TRBV9 with TRBJ2-7; D is unclear. Germline V gene lookup returns CDR1 SGDLS and CDR2 YYNGEE. The CDR3 is made up of 15 amino acids. V was clipped by 0 bases and J by 2 bases, with 12 bases between them. CDR3 nucleotides: TGTGCCAGCAGCGTAGGGGCAGGCCAGGCCTACGAGCAGTACTTC. Its protein product is CASSVGAGQAYEQYF.

V gene TRBV7-6 combines with J gene TRBJ2-5, with 11 bases fitting TRBD2. Germline CDR1 and CDR2: SGHVS and FNYEAQ. Trimming removed 5 bases from V and 5 bases from J; junction bases left unmatched: 13. The length of the CDR3 is 17 residues. CDR3 nucleotide sequence: TGTGCCAGCAGCCTCGCCGGGACTAGCGGCGGTAGGGAGACCCAGTACTTC. Its protein product is CASSLAGTSGGRETQYF.

The V and J genes are TRBV7-3 and TRBJ2-1, with 15 bases that match TRBD2. J gave up 9 bases and V 0 bases, and 6 bases lay outside the gene matches. The V gene's germline CDR1 is SGHTA and CDR2 FQGTGA. This CDR3 is built from 17 residues. The CDR3 DNA reads as TGTGCCAGCAGCTTAACCGGGACTAGCGGGGGGCTGGGTGAGCAGTTCTTC. It is translated as CASSLTGTSGGLGEQFF.

This clonotype showed up many times. This chain uses TRBV25-1 with TRBJ2-5; tentatively, D is TRBD1 (6 bases). V was pared by 3 bases and J by 3 bases, with 20 bases between. The CDR3 has 17 residues. CDR1 and CDR2 (germline): MGHDK, SYGVNS. The CDR3 nucleotides are TGTGCCAGCAGTGACGCCCTCCGGGGACAAGATAAAGAGACCCAGTACTTC. Translating gives CASSDALRGQDKETQYF.

The rearrangement links TRBV4-2 to TRBJ2-7; D is ambiguous. CDR1 and CDR2 (germline): LGHNA, YNFKEQ. Trimming took 4 bases from V and 3 from J, leaving 10 bases between them. This CDR3 has 13 residues. CDR3 coding DNA: TGTGCCAGCAGCCTCGGAGCGCGCTACGAGCAGTACTTC. Its protein is CASSLGARYEQYF.

This clonotype appeared once. This chain joins TRBV2 and TRBJ2-1; 7 nucleotides match TRBD2. The CDR3 sequence is 12 residues long. Germline V lookup: CDR1 SNHLY, CDR2 FYNNEI. Unmatched junction bases numbered 6, after V lost 8 bases and J lost 8 bases. In DNA form, the CDR3 reads TGTGCCAGCTCGAGGGAGGGCTATGAGCAGTTCTTC. Translated, it gives CASSREGYEQFF.

This clonotype has just a few counts. The CDR3 coding sequence is TGTGCCACCAGCAGAGAACGGGGATTCTATGGCTACACCTTC. Translation: CATSRERGFYGYTF. The rearrangement links TRBV15 to TRBJ1-2; D not certain. V was trimmed by 0 bases and J by 4 bases, leaving 9 bases between them. Germline V lookup: CDR1 LNHNV, CDR2 YYDKDF (reference sequence). CDR3 length: 14 residues.